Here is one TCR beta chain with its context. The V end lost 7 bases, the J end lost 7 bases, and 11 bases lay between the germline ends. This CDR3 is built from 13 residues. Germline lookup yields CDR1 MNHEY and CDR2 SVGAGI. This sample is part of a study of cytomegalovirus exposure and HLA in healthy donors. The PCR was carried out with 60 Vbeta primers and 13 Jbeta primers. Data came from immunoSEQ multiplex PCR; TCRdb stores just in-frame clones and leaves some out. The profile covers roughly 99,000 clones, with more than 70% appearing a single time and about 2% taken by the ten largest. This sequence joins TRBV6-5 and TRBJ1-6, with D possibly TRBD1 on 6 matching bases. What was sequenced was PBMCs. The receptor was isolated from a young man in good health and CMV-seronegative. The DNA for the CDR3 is TGTGCCAGCAAAAAGGGGGGGAATTCACCCCTCCACTTT. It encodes CASKKGGNSPLHF.